This T cell receptor beta chain was found in a study of blood T cell repertoires in COVID-19. Clones were read by immunoSEQ multiplex PCR, and TCRdb kept only the in-frame ones, dropping some. In the table there are 400,000 or so clones, around nine tenths of which are singletons. One Seattle source followed patients from active infection through their disease course. The sequence came from a woman aged 40 to 50 with COVID-19, enrolled during active disease. Sequencing was carried out using peripheral blood.

CDR3: CASSLGGLGGPFGYTF. CDR3 DNA: TGTGCCAGCAGTTTAGGGGGACTAGGGGGGCCCTTTGGCTACACCTTC. The chain is built from TRBV28 and TRBJ1-2; possible D gene TRBD1, 6 bases. Trimming removed 2 bases at V and 7 bases at J, with 20 bases between. The germline CDR1 and CDR2 sequences are MDHEN and SYDVKM. The CDR3 sequence is 16 residues long.